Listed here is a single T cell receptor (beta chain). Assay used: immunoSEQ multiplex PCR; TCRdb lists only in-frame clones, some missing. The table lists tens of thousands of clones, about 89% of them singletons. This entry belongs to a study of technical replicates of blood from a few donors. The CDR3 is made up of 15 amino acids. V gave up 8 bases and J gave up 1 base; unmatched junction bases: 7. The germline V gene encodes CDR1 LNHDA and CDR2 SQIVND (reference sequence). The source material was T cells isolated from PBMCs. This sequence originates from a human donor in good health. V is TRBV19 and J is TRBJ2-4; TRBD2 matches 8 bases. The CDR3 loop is CASRGGREAKNIQYF. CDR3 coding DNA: TGTGCCAGTCGGGGGGGCAGGGAGGCCAAAAACATTCAGTACTTC. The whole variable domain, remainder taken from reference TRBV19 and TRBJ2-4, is DGGITQSPKYLFRKEGQNVTLSCEQNLNHDAMYWYRQDPGQGLRLIYYSQIVNDFQKGDIAEGYSVSREKKESFPLTVTSAQKNPTAFYLCASRGGREAKNIQYFGAGTRLSVL.